What follows are 26 T cell receptor beta chains derived from one specimen sequenced in a study of blood T cell repertoires in COVID-19. Only in-frame clones appear in the TCRdb table, and some are missing; sequencing was by immunoSEQ multiplex PCR. Here the sample spans roughly 150,000 clones, around 85% being singletons. Sample: peripheral blood. Receptors were obtained from a human donor in a cohort sampled during active COVID-19.

This chain links TRBV15 with TRBJ2-7; the match to TRBD2 covers 8 bases. Trimming at V came to 0 bases and at J to 2 bases, leaving 6 bases not matched to a gene. The length of the CDR3 is 16 residues. Germline V lookup: CDR1 LNHNV, CDR2 YYDKDF (reference sequence). The CDR3: CATSRDPLAETYEQYF. The CDR3 DNA reads TGTGCCACCAGCAGAGATCCACTAGCGGAAACCTACGAGCAGTACTTC.

V usage is TRBV4-1 and J usage is TRBJ2-7; no clear D. Trimming took off 4 bases at V and 5 bases at J, with 12 bases between the two ends. Germline assignment: CDR1 MGHRA and CDR2 YSYEKL. The CDR3 spans 13 residues. DNA for the CDR3: TGCGCCAGCAGCCCCCCCTTAGACAACGAGCAGTACTTC. Protein product: CASSPPLDNEQYF.

With regard to this clone: At one boundary the junction diverges from the germline segment, which might be a read error. J is TRBJ2-5 and V is TRBV7-7; TRBD1 is a possible D gene (6 bases). Germline V gene data show CDR1 as SSHAT and CDR2 as FNYEAQ (reference sequence). The CDR3 totals 15 residues. DNA of the CDR3: TGTGCTAGCAGCTTAGTCCCAGGGGATCAAGAGACCCAGTACTTC. It specifies CASSLVPGDQETQYF. Looking up the rest from reference TRBV7-7 and TRBJ2-5 gives the full variable domain: GAGVSQSPRYKVTKRGQDVTLRCDPISSHATLYWYQQALGQGPEFLTYFNYEAQPDKSGLPSDRFSAERPEGSISTLTIQRTEQRDSAMYRCASSLVPGDQETQYFGPGTRLLVL.

Only one count was recorded for this clone. The V call is TRBV21-1, the J call TRBJ1-1. TRBV21-1 is flagged as a pseudogene. This CDR3 has 15 residues. CDR3 amino acids: CASSSPKIEDTEAFF. The CDR3 DNA reads as TGTGCCAGCAGCTCGCCTAAGATTGAGGACACTGAAGCTTTCTTT.

The CDR3 loop reads CASSSQTQYF. The CDR3, as DNA: TGTGCCAGCAGTTCTCAGACGCAGTATTTT. This chain connects TRBV12-3 or TRBV12-4 to TRBJ2-3; D unresolved. V lost 4 bases and J 9 bases, leaving 5 bases between the germline ends. The CDR3 totals 10 residues.

The rearrangement links TRBV19 to TRBJ2-3, with 11 bases lining up with TRBD2. The CDR3 is 17 amino acids. Losses at the gene ends were 3 bases for V and 2 bases for J; bases not matched to a gene: 7. Germline lookup yields CDR1 LNHDA and CDR2 SQIVND (reference sequence). CDR3 sequence (DNA): TGTGCCAGTAGTATTTCTAGCGGGAGGAGCAACACAGATACGCAGTATTTT. The encoded protein is CASSISSGRSNTDTQYF.

This chain links TRBV7-2 with TRBJ2-7; maybe TRBD2 (6 bases). In germline, CDR1 is SGHTA, CDR2 FQGNSA. CDR3 length equals 15 residues. Trimming pared 5 bases from V and 2 bases from J, leaving 16 bases between. The CDR3 DNA reads as TGTGCCAGCAGCCTTGGGGACGGGGGACCCTACGAGCAGTACTTC. This encodes CASSLGDGGPYEQYF.

This clone was observed a few times. The chain recombines TRBV19 with TRBJ1-1; 7 bases are a match to TRBD1. CDR3 length: 16 amino acids. J lost 5 bases, V lost 3 bases, and 12 bases had no gene match. In germline, CDR1 is LNHDA, CDR2 SQIVND (reference sequence). The CDR3 bases are TGTGCCAGTAGTATTAATGTTGGTCAGGGGGTAACTGAAGCTTTCTTT. Amino acid sequence: CASSINVGQGVTEAFF.

This clone was seen a single time. The rearrangement uses TRBV5-4 and TRBJ1-6; 8 nucleotides agree with TRBD1. This CDR3 has 14 residues. Losses at the gene ends were 4 bases for V and 9 bases for J; bases not matched to a gene: 6. CDR1 and CDR2 from the germline V gene are SGHNT and YYREEE (reference sequence). CDR3 residues: CASSVGQGGSPLHF. The CDR3 DNA reads as TGTGCCAGCAGCGTCGGACAGGGAGGTTCACCCCTCCACTTT.

The rearrangement joins TRBV4-1 to TRBJ1-1; tentative D call: TRBD1 (6 bases). CDR1 is MGHRA, CDR2 YSYEKL, per germline. This CDR3 is built from 14 residues. Deletions cut 4 bases from V and 3 bases from J, with 12 bases between. CDR3 region: CASSLSEGDTEAFF. For the CDR3, the DNA is TGCGCCAGCAGCCTTTCCGAGGGGGACACTGAAGCTTTCTTT.

This chain connects TRBV10-1 to TRBJ2-7; 12 nucleotides match TRBD2. Germline V gene data show CDR1 as WNHNN and CDR2 as SYGVQD (reference sequence). There are 15 residues in the CDR3. V lost 4 bases and J lost 0; bases outside the gene matches: 1. The DNA for the CDR3 is TGCGCCAGCAGTGGGACTAGCGGGGCCTCCTACGAGCAGTACTTC. Protein sequence: CASSGTSGASYEQYF.

The chain links TRBV7-3 to TRBJ2-3; D may be TRBD2 (6 bases). Germline CDR1 and CDR2: SGHTA and FQGTGA. The CDR3 has 17 residues. Trimming stripped 4 bases from V and 4 bases from J, with 21 bases between. The CDR3 DNA sequence: TGTGCCAGCAGCTCAGGGACTCGGAGTGTCTCCCCAGATACGCAGTATTTT. Its translation: CASSSGTRSVSPDTQYF.

The genes are TRBV18 and TRBJ1-2; 7 bases line up with TRBD1. V trimming: 3 bases; J trimming: 0 bases; junction bases outside the gene matches: 1. Germline CDR1 reads KGHSH; CDR2 reads LQKENI. This CDR3 is 14 amino acids long. CDR3 DNA: TGTGCCAGCTCACCGGGGACAGCTAACTATGGCTACACCTTC. It codes for CASSPGTANYGYTF.

The chain has TRBV4-3 and TRBJ1-6; D not resolved. Trimming took off 0 bases at V and 10 bases at J, with 13 bases between the two ends. Germline CDR1 and CDR2: LGHNA and YSLEER. The CDR3 is 15 amino acids. The CDR3 bases are TGCGCCAGCAGCCAAGATCTTAACGAGCGCTCACCCCTCCACTTT. Amino acid sequence: CASSQDLNERSPLHF.

The chain uses TRBV28 and TRBJ2-6, with unresolved D. Deletions cut 6 bases from V and 4 bases from J, with 13 bases between. The CDR3 has 15 residues. Germline assignment: CDR1 MDHEN and CDR2 SYDVKM. The CDR3 is CASSPRGAGANVLTF. The CDR3 nucleotides are TGTGCCAGCAGCCCCCGAGGTGCGGGGGCCAACGTCCTGACTTTC.

The chain employs TRBV5-3 and TRBJ2-7; 7 bases align to TRBD1. TRBV5-3 is reported as an ORF; its role is uncertain. This CDR3 is built from 14 residues. V lost 4 bases, J lost 0 bases, and 4 bases stayed unmatched. Written as DNA, the CDR3 is TGTGCCAGAAGCAAGGACAGGATCTCCTACGAGCAGTACTTC. Protein sequence: CARSKDRISYEQYF.

The chain has TRBV11-2 and TRBJ2-7, with TRBD1 as a possible D gene (6 bases). This CDR3 comprises 16 residues. Germline CDR1 is SGHAT and CDR2 is FQNNGV. Trimming pared 3 bases from V and 0 bases from J, leaving 15 bases between. The CDR3, as DNA: TGTGCCAGCAGCTTGGACAGCCCCAATCTCTCCTACGAGCAGTACTTC. This translates into CASSLDSPNLSYEQYF.

The chain is built from TRBV3-1 (or the pseudogene TRBV3-2) and TRBJ2-3, with D hard to call. Germline lookup yields CDR1 LGHDT and CDR2 YNNKEL (reference sequence). Trimming left V 0 bases short and J 8 bases short, with 9 bases between. The CDR3 is made up of 13 amino acids. The CDR3 reads CASSQDPSGTQYF. In DNA, the CDR3 is TGTGCCAGCAGCCAAGATCCCAGTGGTACGCAGTATTTT.

This clone was recorded once. The V gene is TRBV2, the J gene TRBJ2-7; 9 bases line up with TRBD2. J gave up 2 bases and V 6 bases, and 8 bases lay outside the gene matches. Germline CDR1 and CDR2: SNHLY and FYNNEI. This CDR3 has 15 amino acids. The CDR3 DNA is TGTGCCAGCAGCGTTCTAGCGGGGAGACCCTACGAGCAGTACTTC. It yields the protein CASSVLAGRPYEQYF.

This clone was picked up one time. The genes are TRBV9 and TRBJ1-2; the D is unclear. The CDR3 is 13 residues long. V lost 4 bases, J lost 4 bases, and 11 bases lay in between. CDR1 is SGDLS and CDR2 is YYNGEE in the germline V gene. The CDR3 DNA reads as TGTGCCAGCAGCAGCCCCTTTTTCTATGGCTACACCTTC. Protein sequence: CASSSPFFYGYTF.

The V call is TRBV5-1, the J call TRBJ2-7, with 7 bases lining up with TRBD1. Unmatched junction bases numbered 4, after V lost 5 bases and J lost 2 bases. The germline V gene has CDR1 SGHRS and CDR2 YFSETQ. The length of the CDR3 is 13 residues. The CDR3 DNA sequence: TGCGCCAGCAGGGCAGGGGGTCCCTACGAGCAGTACTTC. This gives the protein CASRAGGPYEQYF.

The J gene is TRBJ2-7, the V gene TRBV6-5; D may be TRBD1 (6 bases). Germline lookup yields CDR1 MNHEY and CDR2 SVGAGI. The CDR3 extends over 16 amino acids. Trimming shortened V by 2 bases and J by 3 bases, and 17 bases separated the two germline ends. The CDR3 region has the DNA TGTGCCAGCAGTTACGGAGAACAGGGCTGGAACTACGAGCAGTACTTC. This gives the protein CASSYGEQGWNYEQYF.

The chain has TRBV6-4 and TRBJ1-2; D not certain. V was shortened by 6 bases and J by 6 bases, with 17 bases between the two germline ends. The CDR3 has 14 amino acids. In germline, CDR1 is MRHNA, CDR2 SNTAGT. CDR3 region: CASSPTRLSHGYTF. The DNA of the CDR3 is TGTGCCAGCAGCCCCACTCGCCTCTCCCATGGCTACACCTTC.

This clone has just a few counts. The V call is TRBV6-6, the J call TRBJ1-2; D is unclear. V shed 2 bases and J shed 4 bases, with 8 bases lying between them. This CDR3 has 13 amino acids. The germline CDR1 and CDR2 sequences are MNHNY and SVGAGI (reference sequence). CDR3 sequence: CASSYVDTYGYTF. The DNA of the CDR3 is TGTGCCAGCAGTTACGTAGACACCTATGGCTACACCTTC.

This chain uses TRBV5-8 with TRBJ1-4; D uncertain. The germline V gene encodes CDR1 SGHTS and CDR2 YDEGEE. V lost 4 bases, J lost 7 bases, and 17 bases lay in between. The CDR3 sequence is 15 residues long. The CDR3 nucleotides read TGTGCCAGCAGCGTCAGACGCGGCGGTGGTGAAAAACTGTTTTTT. Translating gives CASSVRRGGGEKLFF.

This clone was counted a few times. This rearrangement joins TRBV3-1 (or the pseudogene TRBV3-2) to TRBJ1-1; tentative D call: TRBD1 (5 bases). Germline values: CDR1 LGHDT, CDR2 YNNKEL (reference sequence). This CDR3 contains 16 residues. Trimming removed 1 base from V and 5 bases from J, with 17 bases in between. The CDR3 loop reads CASSQARTLARTEAFF. The CDR3 DNA reads as TGTGCCAGCAGCCAAGCCAGGACACTGGCGAGGACTGAAGCTTTCTTT.